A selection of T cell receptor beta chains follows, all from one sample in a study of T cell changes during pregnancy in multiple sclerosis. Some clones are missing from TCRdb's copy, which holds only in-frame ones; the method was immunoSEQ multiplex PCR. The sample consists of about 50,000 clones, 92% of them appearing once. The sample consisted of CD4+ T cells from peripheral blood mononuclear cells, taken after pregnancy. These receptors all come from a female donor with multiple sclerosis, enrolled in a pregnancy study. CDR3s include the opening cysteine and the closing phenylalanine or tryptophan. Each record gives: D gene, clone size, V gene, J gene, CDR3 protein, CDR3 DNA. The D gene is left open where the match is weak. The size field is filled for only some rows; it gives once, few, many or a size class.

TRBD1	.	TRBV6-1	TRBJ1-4	CASSETTGQGNEKLFF	TGTGCCAGCAGTGAAACCACGGGACAGGGAAATGAAAAACTGTTTTTT
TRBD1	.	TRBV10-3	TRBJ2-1	CAISRQGAGDEQFF	TGTGCCATCAGTAGACAGGGGGCGGGGGATGAGCAGTTCTTC
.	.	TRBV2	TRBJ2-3	CASSEQGPTDTQYF	TGTGCCAGCAGTGAACAGGGGCCCACAGATACGCAGTATTTT
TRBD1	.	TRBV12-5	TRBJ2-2	CASGAQGAYTGELFF	TGTGCTAGTGGGGCGCAGGGGGCCTACACCGGGGAGCTGTTTTTT
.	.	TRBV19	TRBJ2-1	CASSISRYNEQFF	TGTGCCAGTAGTATTTCACGGTACAATGAGCAGTTCTTC
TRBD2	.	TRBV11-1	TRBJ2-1	CASSLVGWASGVNEQFF	TGTGCCAGCAGCTTAGTTGGTTGGGCTAGCGGGGTCAATGAGCAGTTCTTC
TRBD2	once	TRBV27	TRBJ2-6	CASSLFGLAGETGANVLTF	TGTGCCAGCAGTTTATTTGGTCTAGCGGGAGAGACTGGGGCCAACGTCCTGACTTTC
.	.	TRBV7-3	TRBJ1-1	CASSLQGYTEAFF	TGTGCCAGCAGCTTACAGGGGTACACTGAAGCTTTCTTT
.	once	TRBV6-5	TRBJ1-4	CASSPEGRVREKLFF	TGTGCCAGCAGCCCGGAGGGCAGGGTTCGTGAAAAACTGTTTTTT
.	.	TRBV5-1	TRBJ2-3	CASSLFRGNTDTQYF	TGCGCCAGCAGCTTGTTTCGGGGGAACACAGATACGCAGTATTTT
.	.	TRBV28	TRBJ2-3	CASSLGGGRTDTQYF	TGTGCCAGCAGTTTAGGGGGCGGACGCACAGATACGCAGTATTTT
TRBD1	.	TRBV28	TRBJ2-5	CASSNNRGRTQYF	TGTGCCAGCAGCAACAACAGGGGGCGGACCCAGTACTTC
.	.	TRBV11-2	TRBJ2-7	CASSLFGRTYEQYF	TGTGCCAGCAGCTTATTCGGTCGAACCTACGAGCAGTACTTC
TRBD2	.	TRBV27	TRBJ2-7	CASSRSGNFYEQYF	TGTGCCAGCAGTCGGAGCGGGAACTTTTACGAGCAGTACTTC
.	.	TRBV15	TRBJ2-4	CATSRTRVTKNIQYF	TGTGCCACCAGCAGGACCAGGGTAACCAAAAACATTCAGTACTTC
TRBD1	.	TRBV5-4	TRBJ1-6	CASSLGPRLDRGSPLHF	TGTGCCAGCAGCTTGGGACCCCGCCTCGACAGGGGTTCACCCCTCCACTTT
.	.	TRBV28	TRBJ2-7	CASSNGGASYEQYF	TGTGCCAGCAGCAACGGGGGAGCCTCCTACGAGCAGTACTTC
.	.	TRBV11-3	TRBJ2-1	CASSLTFNEQFF	TGTGCCAGCAGCTTGACTTTCAATGAGCAGTTCTTC
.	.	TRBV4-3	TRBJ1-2	CASSQDQGLGFGYTF	TGCGCCAGCAGCCAAGATCAGGGACTGGGGTTTGGCTACACCTTC
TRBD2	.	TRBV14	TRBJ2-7	CASSRLTSGGKYEQYF	TGTGCCAGCAGCCGCCTGACTAGCGGGGGGAAATACGAGCAGTACTTC
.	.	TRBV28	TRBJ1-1	CASSKAGGRRTEAFF	TGTGCCAGCAGCAAGGCCGGGGGTCGAAGGACTGAAGCTTTCTTT
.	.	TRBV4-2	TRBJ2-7	CASSQGGVHYEQYF	TGTGCCAGCAGCCAAGGCGGCGTACACTACGAGCAGTACTTC
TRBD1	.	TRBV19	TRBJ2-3	CASRTGGRDTQYF	TGTGCCAGCCGGACAGGGGGCAGAGATACGCAGTATTTT
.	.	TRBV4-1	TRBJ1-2	CASSHLGRDYGYTF	TGCGCCAGCAGCCACCTCGGGAGGGACTATGGCTACACCTTC
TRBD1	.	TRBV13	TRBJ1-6	CASSILDRGEPLHF	TGTGCCAGCAGCATACTGGACAGGGGGGAACCCCTCCACTTT
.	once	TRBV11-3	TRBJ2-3	CASAGSGSTDTQYF	TGTGCCAGCGCTGGGAGCGGTTCCACAGATACGCAGTATTTT
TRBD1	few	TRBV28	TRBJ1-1	CASSTDRTFEAFF	TGTGCCAGCAGTACGGACAGGACTTTTGAAGCTTTCTTT
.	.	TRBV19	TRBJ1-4	CASSIDPGGEKLFF	TGTGCCAGTAGTATAGACCCGGGAGGAGAAAAACTGTTTTTT
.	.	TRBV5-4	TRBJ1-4	CASSLAGREGIGKLFF	TGTGCCAGCAGCTTGGCCGGCAGGGAGGGAATAGGAAAACTGTTTTTT
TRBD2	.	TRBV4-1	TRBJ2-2	CASSQANLGGRPGELFF	TGCGCCAGCAGCCAAGCGAATCTGGGCGGGAGGCCCGGGGAGCTGTTTTTT
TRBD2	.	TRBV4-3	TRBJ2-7	CASSQDYPLAGRSGSGYEQYF	TGCGCCAGCAGCCAAGATTATCCCCTAGCGGGTAGGAGCGGGAGTGGGTACGAGCAGTACTTC